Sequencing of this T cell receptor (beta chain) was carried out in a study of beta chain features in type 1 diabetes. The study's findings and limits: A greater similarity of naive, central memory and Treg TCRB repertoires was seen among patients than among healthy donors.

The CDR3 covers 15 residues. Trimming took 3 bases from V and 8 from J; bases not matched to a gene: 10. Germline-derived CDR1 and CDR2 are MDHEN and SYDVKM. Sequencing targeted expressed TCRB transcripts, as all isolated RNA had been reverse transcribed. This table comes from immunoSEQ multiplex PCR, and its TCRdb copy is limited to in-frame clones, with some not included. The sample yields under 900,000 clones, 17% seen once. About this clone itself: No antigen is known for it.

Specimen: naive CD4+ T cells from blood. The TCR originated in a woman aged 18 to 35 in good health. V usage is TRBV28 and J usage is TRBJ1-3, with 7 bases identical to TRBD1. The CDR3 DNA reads TGTGCCAGCAGTTTGGGCAGGGGGAAATCGGACACCATATATTTT. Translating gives CASSLGRGKSDTIYF.